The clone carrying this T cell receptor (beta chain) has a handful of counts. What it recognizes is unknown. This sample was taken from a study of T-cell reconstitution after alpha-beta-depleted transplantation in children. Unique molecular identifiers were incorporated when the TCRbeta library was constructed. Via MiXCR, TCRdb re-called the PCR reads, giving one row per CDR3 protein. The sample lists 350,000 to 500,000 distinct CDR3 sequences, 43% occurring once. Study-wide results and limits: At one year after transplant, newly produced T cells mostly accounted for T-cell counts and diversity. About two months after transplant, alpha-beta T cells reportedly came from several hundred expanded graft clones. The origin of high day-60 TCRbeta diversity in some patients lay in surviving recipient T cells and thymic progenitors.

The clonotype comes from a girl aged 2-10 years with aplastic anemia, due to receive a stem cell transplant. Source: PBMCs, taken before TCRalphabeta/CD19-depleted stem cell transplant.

CDR3: CASTPIFRDRGRDTEAFF. The DNA of the CDR3 is TGCGCCAGCACCCCAATCTTTCGGGACAGGGGGCGCGACACTGAAGCTTTCTTT. The V and J genes are TRBV4-1 and TRBJ1-1, with 12 bases that match TRBD1. The CDR3 is made up of 18 amino acids. Trimming removed 7 bases from V and 3 bases from J; junction bases left unmatched: 15. Per the germline V gene, CDR1 is MGHRA and CDR2 is YSYEKL.